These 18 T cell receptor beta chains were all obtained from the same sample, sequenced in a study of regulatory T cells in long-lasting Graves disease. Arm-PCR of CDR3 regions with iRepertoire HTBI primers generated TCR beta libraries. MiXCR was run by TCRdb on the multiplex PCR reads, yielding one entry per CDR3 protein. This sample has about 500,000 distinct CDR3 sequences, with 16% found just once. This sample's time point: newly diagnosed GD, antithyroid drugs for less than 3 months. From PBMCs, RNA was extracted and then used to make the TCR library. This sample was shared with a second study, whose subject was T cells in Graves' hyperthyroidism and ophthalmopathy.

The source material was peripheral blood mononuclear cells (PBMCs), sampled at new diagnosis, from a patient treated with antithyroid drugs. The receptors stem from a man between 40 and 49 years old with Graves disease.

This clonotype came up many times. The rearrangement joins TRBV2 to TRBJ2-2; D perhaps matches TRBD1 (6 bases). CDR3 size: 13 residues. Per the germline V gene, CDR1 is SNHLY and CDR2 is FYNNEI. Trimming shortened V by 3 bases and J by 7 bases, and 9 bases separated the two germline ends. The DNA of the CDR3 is TGTGCCAGCAGTGACAGGGGTAACGGGGAGCTGTTTTTT. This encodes CASSDRGNGELFF.

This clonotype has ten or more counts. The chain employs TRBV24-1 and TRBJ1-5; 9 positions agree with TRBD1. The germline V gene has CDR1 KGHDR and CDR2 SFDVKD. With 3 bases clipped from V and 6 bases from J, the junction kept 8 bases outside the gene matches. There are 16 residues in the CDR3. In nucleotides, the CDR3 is TGTGCCACCAGTGATCCGAGACAGGGGGGCAGTCAGCCCCAGCATTTT. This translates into CATSDPRQGGSQPQHF.

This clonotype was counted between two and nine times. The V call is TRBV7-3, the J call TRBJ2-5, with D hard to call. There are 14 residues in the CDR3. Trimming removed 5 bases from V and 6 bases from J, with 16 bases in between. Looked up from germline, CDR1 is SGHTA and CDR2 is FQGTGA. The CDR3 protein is CASSPGAGSQTQYF. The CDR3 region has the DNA TGTGCCAGCAGCCCCGGTGCAGGCTCCCAGACCCAGTACTTC.

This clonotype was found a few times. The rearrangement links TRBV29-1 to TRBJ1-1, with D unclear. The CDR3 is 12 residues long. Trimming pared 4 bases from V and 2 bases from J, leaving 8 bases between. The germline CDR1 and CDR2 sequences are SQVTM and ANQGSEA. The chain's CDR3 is CSVGVLNTEAFF. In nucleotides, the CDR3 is TGCAGCGTTGGTGTTCTTAACACTGAAGCTTTCTTT.

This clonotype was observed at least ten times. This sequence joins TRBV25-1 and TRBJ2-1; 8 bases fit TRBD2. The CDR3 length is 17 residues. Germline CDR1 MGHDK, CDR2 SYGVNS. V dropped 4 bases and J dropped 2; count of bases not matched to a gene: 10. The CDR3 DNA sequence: TGTGCCAGCAGTGTACTAGCGGAGGATGGGCCCTACAATGAGCAGTTCTTC. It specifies CASSVLAEDGPYNEQFF.

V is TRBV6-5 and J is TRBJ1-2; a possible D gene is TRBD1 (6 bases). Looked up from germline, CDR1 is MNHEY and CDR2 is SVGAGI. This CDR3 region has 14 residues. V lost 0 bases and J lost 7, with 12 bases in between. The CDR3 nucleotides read TGTGCCAGCAGTTACTCTGGGGGCCGAAGTGGCTACACCTTC. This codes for CASSYSGGRSGYTF.

The CDR3 nucleotides are TGCAGTGCCCGGAACGAAAATCAGCCCCAGCATTTT. It specifies CSARNENQPQHF. This chain joins TRBV20-1 and TRBJ1-5; D ambiguous. Germline CDR1 DFQATT, CDR2 SNEGSKA (reference sequence). This CDR3 comprises 12 residues. V dropped 6 bases and J dropped 4 bases, with 10 bases sitting between them.

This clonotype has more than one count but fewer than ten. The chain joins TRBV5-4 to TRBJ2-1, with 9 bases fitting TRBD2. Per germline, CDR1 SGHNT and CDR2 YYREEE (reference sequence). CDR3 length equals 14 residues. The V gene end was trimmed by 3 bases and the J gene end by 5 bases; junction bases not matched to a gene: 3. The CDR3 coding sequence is TGTGCCAGCAGCTCTAGCGGGACCCACAATGAGCAGTTCTTC. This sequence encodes CASSSSGTHNEQFF.

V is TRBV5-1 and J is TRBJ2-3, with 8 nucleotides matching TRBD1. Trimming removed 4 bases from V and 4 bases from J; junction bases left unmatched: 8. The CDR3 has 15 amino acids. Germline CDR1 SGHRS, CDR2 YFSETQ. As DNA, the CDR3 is TGCGCCAGCAGCGCGGACAGGGTAGTTCCAGATACGCAGTATTTT. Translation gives CASSADRVVPDTQYF.

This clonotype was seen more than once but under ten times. CDR3 region: CSARGRGQTQYF. The DNA of the CDR3 is TGCAGTGCTAGGGGTCGGGGCCAGACCCAGTACTTC. The rearrangement joins TRBV20-1 to TRBJ2-5; D tentatively fits TRBD1 or TRBD2 (5 bases each). The CDR3 covers 12 residues. Trimming took 3 bases from V and 6 from J, leaving 11 bases between them. Germline CDR1 DFQATT, CDR2 SNEGSKA (reference sequence).

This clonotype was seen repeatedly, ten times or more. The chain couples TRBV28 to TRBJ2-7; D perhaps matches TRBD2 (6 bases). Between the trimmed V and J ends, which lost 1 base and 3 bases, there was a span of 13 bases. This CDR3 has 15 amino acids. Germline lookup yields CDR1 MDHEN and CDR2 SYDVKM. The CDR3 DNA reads TGTGCCAGCAGTTTATCAGCGGGCCCCATCTACGAGCAGTACTTC. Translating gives CASSLSAGPIYEQYF.

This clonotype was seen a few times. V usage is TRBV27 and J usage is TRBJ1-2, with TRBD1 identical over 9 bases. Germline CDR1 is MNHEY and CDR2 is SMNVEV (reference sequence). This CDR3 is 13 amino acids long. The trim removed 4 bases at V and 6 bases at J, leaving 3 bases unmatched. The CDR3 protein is CASSYGQGNGYTF. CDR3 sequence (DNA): TGTGCCAGCAGTTACGGACAGGGGAATGGCTACACCTTC.

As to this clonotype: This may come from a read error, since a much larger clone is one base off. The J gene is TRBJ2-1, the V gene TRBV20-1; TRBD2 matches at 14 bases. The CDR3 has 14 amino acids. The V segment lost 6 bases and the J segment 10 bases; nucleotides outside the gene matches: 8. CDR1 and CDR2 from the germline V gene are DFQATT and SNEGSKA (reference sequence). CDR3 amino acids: CSAAGTSGSGEQFF. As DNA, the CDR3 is TGCAGTGCCGCCGGGACTAGCGGGAGCGGGGAGCAGTTCTTC.

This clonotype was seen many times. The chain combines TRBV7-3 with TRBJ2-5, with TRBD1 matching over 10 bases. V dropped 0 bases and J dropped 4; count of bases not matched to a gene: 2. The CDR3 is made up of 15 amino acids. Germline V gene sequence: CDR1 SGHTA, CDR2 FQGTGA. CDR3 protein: CASSLTGTGVETQYF. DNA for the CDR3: TGTGCCAGCAGCTTAACGGGGACAGGGGTAGAGACCCAGTACTTC.

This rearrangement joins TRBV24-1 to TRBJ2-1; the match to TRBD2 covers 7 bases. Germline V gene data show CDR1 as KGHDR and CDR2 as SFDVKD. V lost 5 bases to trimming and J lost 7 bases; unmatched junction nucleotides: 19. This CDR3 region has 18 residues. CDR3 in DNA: TGTGCCACCAGTGCCCGCCATAGGGAGGGCCATATAGAGAATGAGCAGTTCTTC. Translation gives CATSARHREGHIENEQFF.

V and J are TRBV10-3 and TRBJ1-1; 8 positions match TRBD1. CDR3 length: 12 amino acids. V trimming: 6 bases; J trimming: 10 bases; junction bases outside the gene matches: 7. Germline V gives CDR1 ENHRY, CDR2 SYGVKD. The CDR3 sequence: CAISAQGAGAFF. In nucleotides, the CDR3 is TGTGCCATCAGCGCTCAGGGGGCTGGAGCTTTCTTT.

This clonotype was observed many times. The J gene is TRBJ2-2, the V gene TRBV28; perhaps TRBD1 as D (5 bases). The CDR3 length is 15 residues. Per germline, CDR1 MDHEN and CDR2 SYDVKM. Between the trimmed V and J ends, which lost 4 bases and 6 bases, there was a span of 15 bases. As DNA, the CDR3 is TGTGCCAGCAGTTCCTCGGGCAGGGTGGCCGGGGAGCTGTTTTTT. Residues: CASSSSGRVAGELFF.

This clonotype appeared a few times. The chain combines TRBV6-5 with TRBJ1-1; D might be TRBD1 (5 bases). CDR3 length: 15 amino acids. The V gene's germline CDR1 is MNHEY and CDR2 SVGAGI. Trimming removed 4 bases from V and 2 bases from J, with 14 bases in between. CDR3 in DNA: TGTGCCAGCAGTTTGTGGGGGGGGAGCAACACTGAAGCTTTCTTT. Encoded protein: CASSLWGGSNTEAFF.